This T cell receptor (beta chain) is drawn from a study of cytomegalovirus exposure and HLA in healthy donors. This clone showed up just once. The germline gene is not matched at one end of the junction; a read error may be the cause. The PCR contained 60 Vbeta and 13 Jbeta primers. Assay used: immunoSEQ multiplex PCR; TCRdb lists only in-frame clones, some missing. The profile shows 100,000 to 150,000 clones, 70% to 80% of them singletons. The sample taken for sequencing was PBMCs. The clonotype comes from a woman in her forties or fifties in good health and CMV-seropositive.

This chain's CDR3 is CASSYSNSYEQYF. CDR3 bases: TGTGCCAGCAGCTACTCCAATTCCTACGAGCAGTACTTC. The rearrangement uses TRBV6-5 and TRBJ2-7; D is undetermined. Germline CDR1 MNHEY, CDR2 SVGAGI. CDR3 length equals 13 residues.